The 21 T cell receptor beta chains listed next were all sequenced from one sample in a study of cytomegalovirus exposure and HLA in healthy donors. Measured with immunoSEQ multiplex PCR; TCRdb has only the in-frame clones, and not every one. Of roughly 330,000 clones listed, approximately 86% are singletons. The sample taken for sequencing was PBMCs. These TCRs come from a woman aged 25 to 45 in good health and CMV-seropositive.

The chain carries TRBV5-6 and TRBJ2-3, with 7 bases that match TRBD2. The CDR3 runs 19 residues. V shed 0 bases, J shed 0 bases, and the junction held 13 bases outside the gene matches. Germline CDR1 and CDR2: SGHDT and YYEEEE. DNA of the CDR3: TGTGCCAGCAGCTTGGGACTAGCCGGACAACCCTCTAGCACAGATACGCAGTATTTT. Its protein product is CASSLGLAGQPSSTDTQYF.

The gene calls are TRBV28 and TRBJ1-2; D is uncertain. The germline CDR1 and CDR2 sequences are MDHEN and SYDVKM. The V end was cut by 3 bases, the J end by 12 bases, with 11 bases between. The CDR3 runs to 11 residues. CDR3 nucleotide sequence: TGTGCCAGCAGTTTTGAGCCCCCTCACACCTTC. Protein sequence: CASSFEPPHTF.

The chain couples TRBV6-1 to TRBJ2-2, with D unclear. Trimming removed 7 bases at V and 3 bases at J, with 9 bases between. Per germline, CDR1 MNHNS and CDR2 SASEGT. The CDR3 contains 13 residues. DNA of the CDR3: TGTGCCAGCATAATTACTTACACCGGGGAGCTGTTTTTT. This gives the protein CASIITYTGELFF.

CDR3 coding DNA: TGTGCCAGCAGCTTAATGGGGATGAACACTGAAGCTTTCTTT. Translating gives CASSLMGMNTEAFF. The chain joins TRBV7-8 to TRBJ1-1; D ambiguous. Germline lookup yields CDR1 SGHVS and CDR2 FQNEAQ. The CDR3 sequence is 14 residues long. Trimming shortened V by 2 bases and J by 0 bases, and 7 bases separated the two germline ends.

V and J are TRBV14 and TRBJ1-4; D may be TRBD1 (5 bases). Germline V gives CDR1 SGHDN, CDR2 FVKESK. The CDR3 extends over 14 amino acids. Trimming took 1 base from V and 6 from J, leaving 9 bases between them. As DNA, the CDR3 is TGTGCCAGCAGCCAAGGGCAGGGACATGAAAAACTGTTTTTT. This codes for CASSQGQGHEKLFF.

This clone showed up just a few times. CDR3 sequence: CASKTWTEPYEQYF. The CDR3 nucleotides are TGTGCCAGTAAGACCTGGACAGAACCCTACGAGCAGTACTTC. The rearrangement links TRBV27 to TRBJ2-7; D might be TRBD1 (6 bases). The CDR3 spans 14 residues. Trimming stripped 9 bases from V and 2 bases from J, with 17 bases between. Germline V lookup: CDR1 MNHEY, CDR2 SMNVEV (reference sequence).

The rearrangement uses TRBV25-1 and TRBJ1-1, with a possible D match to TRBD1 (6 bases). Trimming pared 3 bases from V and 4 bases from J, leaving 24 bases between. CDR1 and CDR2 from the germline V gene are MGHDK and SYGVNS. CDR3 size: 18 residues. The CDR3 coding sequence is TGTGCCAGCAGTGAGGGCGGGGTGTACAGGGACGGCGGCACTGAAGCTTTCTTT. Amino acid sequence: CASSEGGVYRDGGTEAFF.

The rearrangement joins TRBV6-1 to TRBJ1-1, with D maybe TRBD1 (5 bases). The CDR3 sequence is 14 residues long. Germline values: CDR1 MNHNS, CDR2 SASEGT. V lost 5 bases to trimming and J lost 4 bases, with 14 bases between them. CDR3 sequence: CASSSNQGFTEAFF. DNA for the CDR3: TGTGCCAGCAGTTCTAACCAGGGCTTCACTGAAGCTTTCTTT.

This rearrangement joins TRBV7-9 to TRBJ2-7; D is perhaps TRBD1 (7 bases). V was pared by 4 bases and J by 7 bases, with 23 bases between. Germline CDR1 SEHNR, CDR2 FQNEAQ (reference sequence). The CDR3 covers 16 residues. The chain's CDR3 is CASSSTVAEGAMEQYF. Written as DNA, the CDR3 is TGTGCCAGCAGCTCGACTGTAGCGGAGGGGGCTATGGAGCAGTACTTC.

The V gene is TRBV5-4, the J gene TRBJ2-7; possible D gene TRBD2, 5 bases. Germline-derived CDR1 and CDR2 are SGHNT and YYREEE (reference sequence). Deletions cut 4 bases from V and 2 bases from J, with 10 bases between. The CDR3 covers 13 residues. The CDR3 sequence is CASSPDGTYEQYF. For the CDR3, the DNA is TGTGCCAGCAGCCCGGACGGGACCTACGAGCAGTACTTC.

CDR3 amino acids: CASSGTRTEAFF. In DNA, the CDR3 is TGTGCCAGCAGCGGGACAAGGACTGAAGCTTTCTTT. J is TRBJ1-1 and V is TRBV2; possibly TRBD1 for D (6 bases). Germline lookup yields CDR1 SNHLY and CDR2 FYNNEI. CDR3 length: 12 amino acids. V was pared by 6 bases and J by 5 bases, with 10 bases between. Variable domain in full (rest from reference TRBV2 and TRBJ1-1): EPEVTQTPSHQVTQMGQEVILRCVPISNHLYFYWYRQILGQKVEFLVSFYNNEISEKSEIFDDQFSVERPDGSNFTLKIRSTKLEDSAMYFCASSGTRTEAFFGQGTRLTVV.

The J gene is TRBJ1-1, the V gene TRBV4-3, with D perhaps TRBD1 (5 bases). The CDR3 runs 14 residues. The germline CDR1 and CDR2 sequences are LGHNA and YSLEER. Trimming removed 0 bases at V and 6 bases at J, with 11 bases between. This CDR3 reads CASSQDGGRSEAFF. For the CDR3, the DNA is TGCGCCAGCAGCCAAGATGGGGGGAGATCTGAAGCTTTCTTT.

The chain uses TRBV5-1 and TRBJ2-1; possibly TRBD2 for D (5 bases). The CDR3 contains 15 residues. Germline V gene sequence: CDR1 SGHRS, CDR2 YFSETQ. Trimming removed 4 bases at V and 4 bases at J, with 15 bases between. The CDR3 nucleotides are TGCGCCAGCAGCATTAGCGCCCTCACTTACAATGAGCAGTTCTTC. Translation: CASSISALTYNEQFF.

This chain joins TRBV5-1 and TRBJ2-1, with 7 bases identical to TRBD1. The CDR3 has 14 amino acids. Trimming took 4 bases from V and 5 from J; bases not matched to a gene: 6. The V gene's germline CDR1 is SGHRS and CDR2 YFSETQ. The CDR3 region is CASSTGQSHNEQFF. CDR3 coding DNA: TGCGCCAGCAGCACGGGACAGTCACACAATGAGCAGTTCTTC.

The genes are TRBV19 and TRBJ1-5; D may be TRBD1 (6 bases). The ends were cut back, 8 bases at V and 4 bases at J, with 12 bases in the middle. The germline V gene has CDR1 LNHDA and CDR2 SQIVND (reference sequence). The CDR3 runs 13 residues. The DNA for the CDR3 is TGTGCCAGTGTTGGACAGATAAATCAGCCCCAGCATTTT. Residues: CASVGQINQPQHF.

The chain combines TRBV4-1 with TRBJ2-7; 9 bases are shared with TRBD1. This CDR3 is built from 15 residues. Germline V gives CDR1 MGHRA, CDR2 YSYEKL. The V and J ends lost 2 bases and 3 bases, in that order; junction bases with no gene match: 5. CDR3 nucleotides: TGCGCCAGCAGCCAACCGGGACAGGGTTTCTACGAGCAGTACTTC. It encodes CASSQPGQGFYEQYF.

The chain employs TRBV29-1 and TRBJ1-5; D unresolved. Germline CDR1 is SQVTM and CDR2 is ANQGSEA. The CDR3 runs to 12 residues. Between the trimmed V and J ends, which lost 4 bases and 7 bases, there was a span of 11 bases. The CDR3 loop is CSVVLGSQPQHF. The CDR3 bases are TGCAGCGTTGTTCTGGGCAGCCAGCCCCAGCATTTT.

CDR3 in DNA: TGTGCCAGCACAGGGAGAGAGACAGATACGCAGTATTTT. Its protein is CASTGRETDTQYF. The chain has TRBV2 and TRBJ2-3, with D tentatively TRBD1 or TRBD2 (5 bases each). Per the germline V gene, CDR1 is SNHLY and CDR2 is FYNNEI. V lost 7 bases and J lost 3, with 11 bases in between. The CDR3 is 13 amino acids.

This chain connects TRBV6-6 to TRBJ2-7; 8 bases are a match to TRBD2. Germline CDR1 reads MNHNY; CDR2 reads SVGAGI (reference sequence). V was pared by 2 bases and J by 7 bases, with 7 bases of the junction left unmatched. The CDR3 contains 14 residues. The CDR3 reads CASSYMQSSGEQYF. CDR3 bases: TGTGCCAGCAGTTACATGCAGTCTAGCGGGGAGCAGTACTTC.

This chain uses TRBV2 with TRBJ1-5; D is perhaps TRBD1 (6 bases). Trimming took off 4 bases at V and 7 bases at J, with 17 bases between the two ends. CDR1 SNHLY and CDR2 FYNNEI come from the germline V gene. This CDR3 comprises 15 residues. The chain's CDR3 is CASSVPRGGMQPQHF. The CDR3 nucleotides are TGTGCCAGCAGTGTCCCAAGGGGGGGAATGCAGCCCCAGCATTTT.

The J gene is TRBJ2-7, the V gene TRBV4-2; either TRBD1 or TRBD2 may fit D (5 bases each). The V gene lost 0 bases and the J gene lost 4 bases, with 19 bases spanning the gap. Per the germline V gene, CDR1 is LGHNA and CDR2 is YNFKEQ. The CDR3 runs 17 residues. In nucleotides, the CDR3 is TGTGCCAGCAGCCAAGAGGGGGTCAGGTTGGGAAAATACGAGCAGTACTTC. As protein: CASSQEGVRLGKYEQYF.